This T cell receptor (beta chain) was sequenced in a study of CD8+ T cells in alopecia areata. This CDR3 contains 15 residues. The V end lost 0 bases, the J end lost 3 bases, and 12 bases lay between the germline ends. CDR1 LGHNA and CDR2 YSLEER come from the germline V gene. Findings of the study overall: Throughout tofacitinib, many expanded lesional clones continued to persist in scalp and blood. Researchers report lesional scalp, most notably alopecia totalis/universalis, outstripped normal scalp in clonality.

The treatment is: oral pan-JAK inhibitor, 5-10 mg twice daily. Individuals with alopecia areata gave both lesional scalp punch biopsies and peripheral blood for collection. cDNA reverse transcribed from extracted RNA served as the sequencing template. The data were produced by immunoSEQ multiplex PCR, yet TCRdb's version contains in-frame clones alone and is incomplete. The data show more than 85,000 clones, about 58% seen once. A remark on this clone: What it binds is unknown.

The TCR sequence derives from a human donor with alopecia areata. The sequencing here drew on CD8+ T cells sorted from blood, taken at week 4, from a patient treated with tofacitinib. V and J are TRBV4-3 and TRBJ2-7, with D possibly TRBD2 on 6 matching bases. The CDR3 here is CASSQDRGIVYEQYF. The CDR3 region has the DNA TGCGCCAGCAGCCAAGATCGGGGGATCGTCTACGAGCAGTACTTC.